Following are 22 T cell receptor beta chains from one sample sequenced in a study of identifying expanded T cells in peripheral blood. Sequencing used immunoSEQ multiplex PCR; TCRdb keeps in-frame clones, though not all of them. The profile covers around 120,000 clones, with approximately 80% appearing a single time and 2.5% to 3.5% taken by the ten largest. Sequenced material: blood. These receptors all stem from a person aged 18 to 70 in good health.

The chain has TRBV19 and TRBJ1-5; D uncertain. Trimming removed 5 bases at V and 0 bases at J, with 11 bases between. This CDR3 has 15 amino acids. Germline V gene sequence: CDR1 LNHDA, CDR2 SQIVND (reference sequence). The CDR3 loop reads CASSWSRNSNQPQHF. The CDR3 DNA reads as TGTGCCAGTAGTTGGTCCAGAAATAGCAATCAGCCCCAGCATTTT. Drawing the rest from reference TRBV19 and TRBJ1-5, the complete variable domain is DGGITQSPKYLFRKEGQNVTLSCEQNLNHDAMYWYRQDPGQGLRLIYYSQIVNDFQKGDIAEGYSVSREKKESFPLTVTSAQKNPTAFYLCASSWSRNSNQPQHFGDGTRLSIL.

The chain couples TRBV6-1 to TRBJ1-6; 8 bases agree with TRBD1. The CDR3 consists of 15 residues. CDR1 is MNHNS, CDR2 SASEGT, per germline. Losses at the gene ends were 7 bases for V and 14 bases for J; bases not matched to a gene: 16. Here the CDR3 DNA reads TGTGCCAGCACTTTGGGGGACAGGCGGAAATTCACCCTCCACTTT. Amino acid sequence: CASTLGDRRKFTLHF.

The chain couples TRBV11-2 to TRBJ1-2, with D perhaps TRBD1 (5 bases). The CDR3 is 14 amino acids. With 1 base removed from V and 4 bases from J, the gap between germline ends came to 10 bases. Germline CDR1 is SGHAT and CDR2 is FQNNGV. The CDR3 DNA reads TGTGCCAGCAGCTTAGCGTCGACAGTCTATGGCTACACCTTC. Translating it yields CASSLASTVYGYTF.

The J gene is TRBJ2-5, the V gene TRBV7-9; D tentatively fits TRBD1 or TRBD2 (5 bases each). The CDR3 totals 13 residues. V lost 10 bases and J lost 5, with 17 bases in between. In germline, CDR1 is SEHNR, CDR2 FQNEAQ (reference sequence). In DNA form, the CDR3 reads TGTGCCATCACGGGGCTATCGAGGGAGACCCAGTACTTC. Protein product: CAITGLSRETQYF.

The J gene is TRBJ1-1, the V gene TRBV11-2; 7 nucleotides agree with TRBD1. Germline V CDR1 and CDR2: SGHAT, FQNNGV. Trimming took 4 bases from V and 10 from J; bases not matched to a gene: 6. This CDR3 comprises 12 residues. The CDR3 DNA reads as TGTGCCAGCAGCTCCTACAGGGGAGGAGCTTTCTTT. Amino acid sequence: CASSSYRGGAFF. Looking up the rest from reference TRBV11-2 and TRBJ1-1 gives the full variable domain: EAGVAQSPRYKIIEKRQSVAFWCNPISGHATLYWYQQILGQGPKLLIQFQNNGVVDDSQLPKDRFSAERLKGVDSTLKIQPAKLEDSAVYLCASSSYRGGAFFGQGTRLTVV.

The chain combines TRBV5-6 with TRBJ1-1, with D perhaps TRBD1 (5 bases). The germline gives CDR1 SGHDT, CDR2 YYEEEE. V lost 6 bases to trimming and J lost 6 bases, with 18 bases between them. CDR3 length: 14 residues. CDR3 amino acids: CASTESSGTPEAFF. CDR3 sequence (DNA): TGTGCCAGCACCGAATCCTCAGGGACCCCTGAAGCTTTCTTT.

This clone appeared a few times. V and J are TRBV11-2 and TRBJ2-3, with TRBD2 as a possible D gene (6 bases). CDR3 length: 16 residues. The V end was cut by 5 bases, the J end by 4 bases, with 19 bases between. Germline lookup yields CDR1 SGHAT and CDR2 FQNNGV. The CDR3 loop reads CASSVKNSGSADTQYF. The CDR3 region has the DNA TGTGCCAGCAGCGTAAAAAATAGCGGCTCAGCAGATACGCAGTATTTT.

CDR3 sequence: CASSQGEGVSEAFF. The CDR3, as DNA: TGCGCCAGCAGCCAAGGAGAGGGAGTCTCTGAAGCTTTCTTT. The chain couples TRBV4-3 to TRBJ1-1; D is undetermined. Trimming cost V 1 base and J 6 bases, with 12 bases left between them. In germline, CDR1 is LGHNA, CDR2 YSLEER. The CDR3 consists of 14 residues.

This clone was recorded once. In DNA form, the CDR3 reads TGTGCCAGCACCCCGACAGGGGCGCGGAATGAGCAGTTCTTC. It encodes CASTPTGARNEQFF. V gene TRBV6-1 combines with J gene TRBJ2-1; 8 bases are a match to TRBD1. This CDR3 spans 14 amino acids. The trim removed 7 bases at V and 7 bases at J, leaving 9 bases unmatched. CDR1 and CDR2 from the germline V gene are MNHNS and SASEGT.

J is TRBJ1-1 and V is TRBV5-1; 10 bases line up with TRBD1. The V and J ends lost 1 base and 4 bases, in that order; junction bases with no gene match: 16. This CDR3 comprises 19 residues. CDR1 is SGHRS, CDR2 YFSETQ, per germline. The CDR3 bases are TGCGCCAGCAGCTTGACGTATTTTGGGACAGGGGCTGTAGGCACTGAAGCTTTCTTT. It is translated as CASSLTYFGTGAVGTEAFF.

The chain uses TRBV5-5 and TRBJ2-7; TRBD1 aligns across 7 bases. The CDR3 totals 15 residues. The germline V gene encodes CDR1 SGHKS and CDR2 YYEKEE (reference sequence). V was clipped by 5 bases and J by 1 base; unmatched bases: 9. CDR3 loop: CASSWGQTPSYEQYF. The CDR3 DNA follows: TGTGCCAGCAGTTGGGGACAGACCCCATCCTACGAGCAGTACTTC.

CDR3 coding DNA: TGTGCCAGCAGCTTACAGGGCACAGATACGCAGTATTTT. Amino acids: CASSLQGTDTQYF. The chain joins TRBV11-3 to TRBJ2-3; no firm D call. V dropped 2 bases and J dropped 1 base, with 4 bases sitting between them. This CDR3 is built from 13 residues. In germline, CDR1 is SGHNT, CDR2 YENEEA.

V usage is TRBV2 and J usage is TRBJ1-1, with D possibly TRBD1 on 5 matching bases. CDR3 length equals 14 residues. Trimming pared 8 bases from V and 1 base from J, leaving 14 bases between. Germline lookup yields CDR1 SNHLY and CDR2 FYNNEI. CDR3 amino acids: CASGRVSKNTEAFF. CDR3 bases: TGTGCCAGCGGCAGGGTCAGCAAGAACACTGAAGCTTTCTTT.

V is TRBV27 and J is TRBJ1-3, with 7 bases matching TRBD1. Germline V CDR1 and CDR2: MNHEY, SMNVEV (reference sequence). The CDR3 is made up of 15 amino acids. Trimming cost V 0 bases and J 3 bases; bases outside gene matches: 2. CDR3 in DNA: TGTGCCAGCAGTTTATCAGCAGGGGGTGGAAACACCATATATTTT. Residues: CASSLSAGGGNTIYF.

This clone was observed a few times. This rearrangement joins TRBV27 to TRBJ1-6; D is undetermined. The germline V gene encodes CDR1 MNHEY and CDR2 SMNVEV (reference sequence). The CDR3 totals 13 residues. V was trimmed by 0 bases and J by 7 bases, leaving 4 bases between them. CDR3 sequence reads: CASSLSQNSPLHF. CDR3 DNA sequence: TGTGCCAGCAGTTTATCGCAGAATTCACCCCTCCACTTT.

The rearrangement uses TRBV19 and TRBJ2-3, with D tentatively TRBD1 or TRBD2 (5 bases each). This CDR3 spans 12 amino acids. Deletions cut 11 bases from V and 1 base from J, with 10 bases between. CDR1 and CDR2 from the germline V gene are LNHDA and SQIVND (reference sequence). CDR3 residues: CASGPRTDTQYF. The CDR3 region has the DNA TGTGCCTCGGGACCACGCACAGATACGCAGTATTTT.

The rearrangement joins TRBV30 to TRBJ1-2, with TRBD1 matching 7 bases. Germline-derived CDR1 and CDR2 are GTSNPN and SVGIG (reference sequence). The CDR3 contains 13 residues. With 2 bases clipped from V and 4 bases from J, the junction kept 4 bases outside the gene matches. CDR3 DNA sequence: TGTGCCTGGAGTCTACAGGGGACCTATGGCTACACCTTC. Its translation: CAWSLQGTYGYTF.

V usage is TRBV2 and J usage is TRBJ1-2; a weak D match, TRBD1 (6 bases). The V end was cut by 7 bases, the J end by 2 bases, with 14 bases between. CDR3 length: 14 residues. Germline CDR1 reads SNHLY; CDR2 reads FYNNEI. The chain's CDR3 is CASKQGLDNYGYTF. DNA for the CDR3: TGTGCCAGCAAGCAGGGGCTAGACAACTATGGCTACACCTTC.

The CDR3 DNA is TGTGCCAGCAGCTTTTCAGGGTGGGGAGGGACTGAAGCTTTCTTT. Its translation: CASSFSGWGGTEAFF. The chain is built from TRBV7-2 and TRBJ1-1; D is perhaps TRBD1 (5 bases). Per germline, CDR1 SGHTA and CDR2 FQGNSA. V was pared by 3 bases and J by 5 bases, with 16 bases between. The CDR3 consists of 15 residues.

V gene TRBV19 combines with J gene TRBJ2-1, with D perhaps TRBD1 (6 bases). This CDR3 has 18 residues. Germline loops: CDR1 LNHDA, CDR2 SQIVND (reference sequence). Trimming removed 5 bases at V and 5 bases at J, with 25 bases between. In nucleotides, the CDR3 is TGTGCCAGTAGTCCCCGCCCGCGACAGGTTATAAGGGACAATGAGCAGTTCTTC. It encodes CASSPRPRQVIRDNEQFF.

V gene TRBV28 combines with J gene TRBJ2-7; D not certain. CDR1 MDHEN and CDR2 SYDVKM come from the germline V gene. V was trimmed by 3 bases and J by 4 bases, leaving 16 bases between them. This CDR3 spans 15 amino acids. The CDR3 coding sequence is TGTGCCAGCAGTTTGTATGTGGGCGCATCTTACGAGCAGTACTTC. This gives the protein CASSLYVGASYEQYF.

The chain carries TRBV4-3 and TRBJ2-1, with 10 bases that match TRBD2. This CDR3 region has 16 residues. With 0 bases clipped from V and 6 bases from J, the junction kept 5 bases outside the gene matches. Germline lookup yields CDR1 LGHNA and CDR2 YSLEER. In nucleotides, the CDR3 is TGCGCCAGCAGCCAAGATTCTAGCGGGGGCCGCAATGAGCAGTTCTTC. This translates into CASSQDSSGGRNEQFF.